This is a list of T cell receptor beta chains from one sample in a study of blood T cell repertoires in COVID-19. Some clones are missing from TCRdb's copy, which holds only in-frame ones; the method was immunoSEQ multiplex PCR. The profile shows under 150,000 clones, 70% to 85% of them singletons. Sequencing input: peripheral blood. All receptors derive from a human donor in a cohort sampled during active COVID-19. CDR3s include the opening cysteine and the closing phenylalanine or tryptophan. The order of the fields is D gene, V gene, clone size, J gene, CDR3 DNA, CDR3 protein. D genes are given only for firm matches. Size tells how often a clone was seen (once, few, many) or the class of an expanded clone, and some rows leave it out.

.	TRBV2	.	TRBJ1-5	TGTGCCAGCAGTAGGACGACGGGGGGTCAGCCCCAGCATTTT	CASSRTTGGQPQHF
TRBD1	TRBV5-4	.	TRBJ1-2	TGTGCCAGCAGCTCTGGACAGGCTAACTATGGCTACACCTTC	CASSSGQANYGYTF
TRBD1	TRBV9	.	TRBJ2-6	TGTGCCAGCAGCAGGGACAGTAACCTGGGGGCCAACGTCCTGACTTTC	CASSRDSNLGANVLTF
.	TRBV7-3	.	TRBJ2-5	TGTGCCAGCGCCTCGCGGGAACAAGAGACCCAGTACTTC	CASASREQETQYF
TRBD2	TRBV7-3	.	TRBJ2-1	TGTGCCAGCAGCCCCTTCGCGGGGGTACCAAATGAGCAGTTCTTC	CASSPFAGVPNEQFF
TRBD2	TRBV6-2/TRBV6-3	.	TRBJ2-5	TGTGCCAGCAGTCGGGGACTAGCGGCTCAAGAGACCCAGTACTTC	CASSRGLAAQETQYF
TRBD1	TRBV19	.	TRBJ2-7	TGTGCCAGTAGTATATTGGGGACAGGCTCCTACGAGCAGTACTTC	CASSILGTGSYEQYF
.	TRBV9	.	TRBJ1-6	TGTGCCAGCAGCGTAGAAGGGGGATTGAATTCACCCCTCCACTTT	CASSVEGGLNSPLHF
.	TRBV6-2/TRBV6-3	.	TRBJ1-6	TGTGCCAGCAGTTACTCTACGTCGGGGAGTAATTCACCCCTCCACTTT	CASSYSTSGSNSPLHF
TRBD1	TRBV2	.	TRBJ1-2	TGTGCCACCAGCTCGACAGGGATTCCCTTTCTTAACTATGGCTACACCTTC	CATSSTGIPFLNYGYTF
TRBD2	TRBV7-9	.	TRBJ2-1	TGTGCCAGCAGCCCCACTAGCGGGGGTCACAATGAGCAGTTCTTC	CASSPTSGGHNEQFF
.	TRBV5-1	.	TRBJ1-5	TGCGCCAGCAGCTTGATCCAGGGATTCCGTAGCAATCAGCCCCAGCATTTT	CASSLIQGFRSNQPQHF
.	TRBV4-1	.	TRBJ2-7	TGCGCCAGCAGCCCGTACTCCAGGGGAGGGTACGAGCAGTACTTC	CASSPYSRGGYEQYF
.	TRBV13	.	TRBJ2-7	TGTGCCAGCGGCGGGAGGCCGGGGACAGGGATTCCCTACGAGCAGTACTTC	CASGGRPGTGIPYEQYF
.	TRBV2	.	TRBJ2-3	TGTGCCAGCAGTGCGGTCTCCCCCTTCAAAGATACGCAGTATTTT	CASSAVSPFKDTQYF
.	TRBV9	.	TRBJ1-2	TGTGCCAGCAGCGACCGGGAACCCTTGTTGTACACCTTC	CASSDREPLLYTF
.	TRBV5-1	.	TRBJ1-2	TGCGCCAGCAGTCTGACGGGTCTCTATGGCTACACCTTC	CASSLTGLYGYTF
.	TRBV6-5	few	TRBJ2-2	TGTGCCAGCAGTTACTCGAACAGGCCGAACACCGGGGAGCTGTTTTTT	CASSYSNRPNTGELFF
.	TRBV15	.	TRBJ1-2	TGTGCCACCAGGGATCACCACGGAGCAGGGCCTCTCGGCTACACCTTC	CATRDHHGAGPLGYTF
TRBD1	TRBV7-2	.	TRBJ1-2	TGTGCCAGCAGCTTCTCGACAGGGGGTAATGGCTACACCTTC	CASSFSTGGNGYTF
.	TRBV19	many	TRBJ1-5	TGTGCCAGTCAGATTGGGACATATACCAACCAGCCCCAGCATTTT	CASQIGTYTNQPQHF
.	TRBV30	few	TRBJ2-5	TGTGCCTGGGGACAGTCCCAAGAGACCCAGTACTTC	CAWGQSQETQYF